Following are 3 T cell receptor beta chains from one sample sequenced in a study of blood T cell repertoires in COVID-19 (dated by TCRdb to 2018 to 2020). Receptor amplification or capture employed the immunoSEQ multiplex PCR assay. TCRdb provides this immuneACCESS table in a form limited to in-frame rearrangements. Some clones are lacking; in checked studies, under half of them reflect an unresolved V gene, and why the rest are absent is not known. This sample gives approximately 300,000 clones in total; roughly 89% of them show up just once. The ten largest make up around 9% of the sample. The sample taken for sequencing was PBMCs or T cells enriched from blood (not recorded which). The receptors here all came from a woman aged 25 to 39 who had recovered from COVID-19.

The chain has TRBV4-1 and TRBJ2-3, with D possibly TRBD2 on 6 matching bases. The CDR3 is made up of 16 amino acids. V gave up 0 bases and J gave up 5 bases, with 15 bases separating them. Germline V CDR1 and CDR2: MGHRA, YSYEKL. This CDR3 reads CASSQDWTTQLDTQYF. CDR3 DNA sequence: TGCGCCAGCAGCCAAGATTGGACTACCCAGTTAGATACGCAGTATTTT.

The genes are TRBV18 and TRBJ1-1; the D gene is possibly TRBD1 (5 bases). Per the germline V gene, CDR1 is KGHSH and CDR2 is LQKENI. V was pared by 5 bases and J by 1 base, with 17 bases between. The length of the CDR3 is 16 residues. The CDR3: CASSFSRLGANTEAFF. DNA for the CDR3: TGTGCCAGCTCATTCTCCCGCCTAGGGGCGAACACTGAAGCTTTCTTT. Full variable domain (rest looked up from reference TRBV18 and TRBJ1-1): NAGVMQNPRHLVRRRGQEARLRCSPMKGHSHVYWYRQLPEEGLKFMVYLQKENIIDESGMPKERFSAEFPKEGPSILRIQQVVRGDSAAYFCASSFSRLGANTEAFFGQGTRLTVV.

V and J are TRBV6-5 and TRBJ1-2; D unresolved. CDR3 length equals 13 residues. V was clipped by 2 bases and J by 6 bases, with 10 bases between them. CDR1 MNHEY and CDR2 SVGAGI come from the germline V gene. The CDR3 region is CASSYVRGDGYTF. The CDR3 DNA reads TGTGCCAGCAGTTACGTCAGAGGAGATGGCTACACCTTC.